Here is one T cell receptor beta chain with its context. Its matching antigen is unknown. Primers for the PCR totalled 60 Vbeta and 13 Jbeta. The protocol was immunoSEQ multiplex PCR, while the TCRdb copy is restricted to in-frame clones and leaves out a portion. This repertoire shows fewer than 200,000 clones, roughly three quarters found once; its top ten account for around 7%. This entry is derived from a study of cytomegalovirus exposure and HLA in healthy donors. On the study more broadly: Within an early data release were about 80 million unique TCRs drawn from HLA-typed donors. General observations from the study: It was approximately 160 TCR beta chains that were listed as cytomegalovirus-associated. Being indistinguishable, some V segments were excluded, TRBV6-2 and TRBV6-3 among them. Within the data, a cluster of highly shared sequence variants was likely a sequencing artifact.

V lost 0 bases and J lost 7; bases outside the gene matches: 4. This CDR3 comprises 14 residues. CDR1 is SGHNT, CDR2 YYREEE, per germline (reference sequence). The chain carries TRBV5-4 and TRBJ1-2; 9 nucleotides line up with TRBD1. The sample comprised PBMCs. The TCR comes from a male donor in good health and CMV-seropositive. The CDR3 sequence is CASSLAGTGSGYTF. DNA of the CDR3: TGTGCCAGCAGCTTGGCCGGGACAGGGTCTGGCTACACCTTC.